The 20 T cell receptor beta chains below were found in one sample sequenced in a study of cytotoxic CD8 clonotypes in ibrutinib-treated CLL. Sequencing was performed with immunoSEQ multiplex PCR; in TCRdb, only in-frame clones are kept and a portion is missing. The sample gives hundreds of thousands of clones, under 70% of which show up once; approximately 6% is in the top ten. Here the sequenced sample was PBMCs, taken after 36 months of ibrutinib treatment. These receptors were taken from a human donor with chronic lymphocytic leukemia.

Details on this clone: At one end the junction does not follow the germline gene, possibly because of a read error. The chain uses TRBV7-9 and TRBJ2-3, with a weak D call TRBD1 (5 bases). This CDR3 region has 12 residues. Germline V CDR1 and CDR2: SEHNR, FQNEAQ (reference sequence). In DNA form, the CDR3 reads TGTGCCAGCACCTTATTAGGGGTTACGCAGTATTTT. It translates to CASTLLGVTQYF.

This sequence joins TRBV28 and TRBJ2-5, with 12 bases fitting TRBD2. This CDR3 spans 16 amino acids. The junction had 2 bases not matched to a gene; V was cut back by 2 bases and J by 1 base. From germline, CDR1 is MDHEN and CDR2 SYDVKM. Here the CDR3 DNA reads TGTGCCAGCAGTTTAAGGACTAGCGGGACCCAAGAGACCCAGTACTTC. This codes for CASSLRTSGTQETQYF. Full variable domain (outside the CDR3, taken from reference TRBV28 and TRBJ2-5): DVKVTQSSRYLVKRTGEKVFLECVQDMDHENMFWYRQDPGLGLRLIYFSYDVKMKEKGDIPEGYSVSREKKERFSLILESASTNQTSMYLCASSLRTSGTQETQYFGPGTRLLVL.

This clone was detected a few times. The chain employs TRBV9 and TRBJ1-2; D perhaps matches TRBD1 (6 bases). CDR1 and CDR2 from the germline V gene are SGDLS and YYNGEE. The CDR3 is made up of 14 amino acids. V dropped 0 bases and J dropped 4 bases, with 10 bases sitting between them. CDR3 sequence: CASSVVATGYGYTF. The CDR3 bases are TGTGCCAGCAGCGTAGTAGCGACAGGCTATGGCTACACCTTC.

This chain uses TRBV29-1 with TRBJ1-2; D is undetermined. V lost 3 bases, J lost 8 bases, and 16 bases lay in between. The V gene's germline CDR1 is SQVTM and CDR2 ANQGSEA. The CDR3 consists of 13 residues. The DNA for the CDR3 is TGCAGCGTTGATATATGGGGATTAGGGGGCTACACCTTC. It yields the protein CSVDIWGLGGYTF.

This clone was seen just once. This CDR3 is CASSVDQGSNEQFF. In DNA, the CDR3 is TGTGCCAGCAGCGTAGACCAGGGGTCCAATGAGCAGTTCTTC. The V and J genes are TRBV9 and TRBJ2-1; the D gene is possibly TRBD1 (6 bases). Germline values: CDR1 SGDLS, CDR2 YYNGEE. The CDR3 has 14 amino acids. V lost 0 bases to trimming and J lost 6 bases, with 10 bases between them.

This chain uses TRBV29-1 with TRBJ2-7; no reliable D call. The CDR3 is made up of 13 amino acids. Germline CDR1 reads SQVTM; CDR2 reads ANQGSEA. Between the trimmed V and J ends, which lost 7 bases and 3 bases, there was a span of 16 bases. DNA of the CDR3: TGCAGCGCCGAGGTGTCCCCCTTCTACGAGCAGTACTTC. It specifies CSAEVSPFYEQYF.

V is TRBV6-5 and J is TRBJ1-1; D uncertain. Germline lookup yields CDR1 MNHEY and CDR2 SVGAGI. Trimming cost V 10 bases and J 4 bases, with 22 bases left between them. The CDR3 is made up of 15 amino acids. The CDR3 loop reads CATPPREMESTEAFF. CDR3 coding DNA: TGTGCCACCCCACCCCGGGAGATGGAGAGCACTGAAGCTTTCTTT.

This clone was observed a few times. The rearrangement joins TRBV2 to TRBJ2-4; 12 bases fit TRBD2. The CDR3 length is 15 residues. CDR1 is SNHLY and CDR2 is FYNNEI in the germline V gene. V lost 0 bases, J lost 15 bases, and 9 bases stayed unmatched. CDR3 sequence (DNA): TGTGCCAGCAGTGAAGCGCGGCTAGCGGGAGGGAGTGGGTACTTC. It codes for CASSEARLAGGSGYF.

This clone has more than one count but fewer than ten. The gene calls are TRBV6-5 and TRBJ2-2; D is unclear. V was shortened by 5 bases and J by 4 bases, with 11 bases between the two germline ends. Germline V gene data show CDR1 as MNHEY and CDR2 as SVGAGI. The CDR3 spans 14 residues. The CDR3 DNA follows: TGTGCCAGCAGTGGGTGGAAAACCACCGGGGAGCTGTTTTTT. This gives the protein CASSGWKTTGELFF.

This chain connects TRBV28 to TRBJ2-7, with 10 bases matching TRBD2. Germline V gene sequence: CDR1 MDHEN, CDR2 SYDVKM. The CDR3 is 13 residues long. V shed 7 bases and J 4 bases; nucleotides not matched to a gene: 4. CDR3 nucleotides: TGTGCCAGCACCCTAGCGGGAGCTTACGAGCAGTACTTC. Translation gives CASTLAGAYEQYF.

V and J are TRBV2 and TRBJ1-2; a weak D match, TRBD1 (5 bases). Germline assignment: CDR1 SNHLY and CDR2 FYNNEI. This CDR3 has 13 amino acids. Trimming pared 5 bases from V and 0 bases from J, leaving 7 bases between. The CDR3 nucleotides are TGTGCCAGCAGTAAAGGGGCTAACTATGGCTACACCTTC. Translation gives CASSKGANYGYTF.

The gene calls are TRBV13 and TRBJ2-1; D may be TRBD2 (5 bases). This CDR3 is built from 14 residues. Trimming removed 3 bases from V and 7 bases from J, with 13 bases in between. From germline, CDR1 is PRHDT and CDR2 FYEKMQ (reference sequence). The CDR3 sequence: CASSFHGTGNEQFF. The CDR3 DNA follows: TGTGCCAGCAGCTTTCACGGTACGGGGAATGAGCAGTTCTTC.

This chain joins TRBV16 and TRBJ2-3; TRBD2 aligns across 10 bases. This CDR3 has 19 amino acids. V lost 1 base to trimming and J lost 4 bases; unmatched junction nucleotides: 14. Looked up from germline, CDR1 is KGHSY and CDR2 is FQNENV. The CDR3 protein is CASSQLTGKLAGSPDTQYF. As DNA, the CDR3 is TGTGCCAGCAGCCAATTGACGGGGAAACTAGCGGGATCACCAGATACGCAGTATTTT.

The chain is built from TRBV20-1 and TRBJ2-7; D might be TRBD1 (6 bases). There are 11 residues in the CDR3. V was pared by 1 base and J by 10 bases, with 11 bases between. Germline assignment: CDR1 DFQATT and CDR2 SNEGSKA (reference sequence). The DNA for the CDR3 is TGCAGTGCTAGAGTGGGGACAAGCCAGTACTTC. Residues: CSARVGTSQYF.

This rearrangement joins TRBV14 to TRBJ2-7; 11 bases align to TRBD2. Germline CDR1 reads SGHDN; CDR2 reads FVKESK. V trimming: 0 bases; J trimming: 2 bases; junction bases outside the gene matches: 3. This CDR3 region has 16 residues. CDR3 nucleotides: TGTGCCAGCAGCCAAGACAGTAGCGGGAGGGCCTACGAGCAGTACTTC. Translation gives CASSQDSSGRAYEQYF.

V and J are TRBV6-6 and TRBJ2-3; D call uncertain. The V and J ends lost 2 bases and 2 bases respectively, with 11 bases between them. The CDR3 is 15 amino acids. The V gene's germline CDR1 is MNHNY and CDR2 SVGAGI (reference sequence). The DNA for the CDR3 is TGTGCCAGCAGTTACGTGACAACCCCCACAGATACGCAGTATTTT. It yields the protein CASSYVTTPTDTQYF.

The chain couples TRBV11-2 to TRBJ2-7; the match to TRBD1 covers 7 bases. Trimming cost V 1 base and J 4 bases; bases outside gene matches: 4. Germline V gives CDR1 SGHAT, CDR2 FQNNGV. CDR3 size: 14 residues. In DNA form, the CDR3 reads TGTGCCAGCAGCTTAGCTTTGACAGGGTACGAGCAGTACTTC. Its protein product is CASSLALTGYEQYF.

This clone was seen once. The CDR3 is CASSQVRGDQPQHF. CDR3 in DNA: TGCGCCAGCAGCCAAGTCAGGGGGGATCAGCCCCAGCATTTT. The chain links TRBV4-3 to TRBJ1-5; TRBD1 aligns across 7 bases. The CDR3 has 14 residues. Germline CDR1 is LGHNA and CDR2 is YSLEER. The ends lost 1 base at V and 5 bases at J; junction bases unmatched: 2.

This clone was seen a few times. The chain uses TRBV5-6 and TRBJ1-2; TRBD1 is a possible D gene (5 bases). CDR1 SGHDT and CDR2 YYEEEE come from the germline V gene. The CDR3 sequence is 14 residues long. V was pared by 0 bases and J by 4 bases, with 10 bases between. CDR3 region: CASSLAGRPYGYTF. CDR3 sequence (DNA): TGTGCCAGCAGCTTGGCGGGGCGCCCCTATGGCTACACCTTC.

The chain is built from TRBV18 and TRBJ1-6; D may be TRBD1 (6 bases). This CDR3 region has 13 residues. CDR1 is KGHSH, CDR2 LQKENI, per germline. V shed 3 bases and J shed 10 bases, with 10 bases lying between them. The CDR3 DNA sequence: TGTGCCAGCTCACCCCCGGGACACTCACCCCTCCACTTT. Amino acids: CASSPPGHSPLHF. Complete variable domain (other parts from reference TRBV18 and TRBJ1-6): NAGVMQNPRHLVRRRGQEARLRCSPMKGHSHVYWYRQLPEEGLKFMVYLQKENIIDESGMPKERFSAEFPKEGPSILRIQQVVRGDSAAYFCASSPPGHSPLHFGNGTRLTVT.